A single TCR beta chain is shown here with its context. The antigen remains unidentified. This specimen comes from a study of cytotoxic CD8 clonotypes in ibrutinib-treated CLL. Overall study: Patients: roughly 11 relapsed/refractory, roughly 15 treatment-naive, fewer than 18 IGHV unmutated. Findings of the study overall: Clonotypes that were public were uncommon, and they contracted or stayed stable on treatment. Age-matched healthy donor levels were exceeded by baseline clonality, which tracked circulating CD8+ T-cell counts.

Sequencing used immunoSEQ multiplex PCR; TCRdb keeps in-frame clones, though not all of them. The table has about 160,000 clones, 84% seen once; the top ten hold 3.5% to 5.5%. V shed 0 bases and J shed 5 bases, with 10 bases lying between them. CDR3 length equals 15 residues. CDR1 and CDR2 (germline): MNHNS, SASEGT. About 2.2 micrograms of genomic DNA (from cryopreserved PBMCs) were used for TCR beta libraries. Specimen: PBMCs, collected after 24 months of ibrutinib treatment. The V and J genes are TRBV6-1 and TRBJ2-2; D perhaps matches TRBD1 (5 bases). The clonotype originates from a human donor with chronic lymphocytic leukemia. CDR3 DNA sequence: TGTGCCAGCAGTGAAGCGGGGCACCAAACCGGGGAGCTGTTTTTT. It specifies CASSEAGHQTGELFF.